The sequence of this TCR beta chain was determined in a study of early T cells in non-severe SARS-CoV-2 infection. The CDR3 sequence is 17 residues long. V gave up 5 bases and J gave up 0 bases; unmatched junction bases: 4. Individual cDNA molecules carried attached unique molecular identifiers. One entry per CDR3 protein results from TCRdb running MiXCR on the 5' RACE reads. The repertoire consists of about 83,000 distinct CDR3 sequences, with roughly an eighth occurring once and the leading ten covering 1.2% to 1.5%. Material: whole blood. The origin of this receptor is an adult who was a healthcare worker with PCR-confirmed SARS-CoV-2 infection or an uninfected control (not recorded which). The chain employs TRBV12-3 or TRBV12-4 and TRBJ2-1; TRBD2 matches 13 bases. DNA of the CDR3: TGTGCCAGCAGTGGACTAGCGGGGGCCAACTCCTACAATGAGCAGTTCTTC. Protein product: CASSGLAGANSYNEQFF.